A single sample gave rise to the 15 T cell receptor beta chains below, sequenced in a study of blood T cell repertoires in COVID-19. This table comes from immunoSEQ multiplex PCR, and its TCRdb copy is limited to in-frame clones, with some not included. The sample has roughly 250,000 clones, around nine tenths seen once. Sequencing used peripheral blood. These receptors were collected from a man in his forties who had recovered from COVID-19.

The V gene is TRBV11-2, the J gene TRBJ2-7; tentative D call: TRBD2 (5 bases). The CDR3 length is 13 residues. V was trimmed by 6 bases and J by 2 bases, leaving 11 bases between them. Germline V gene data show CDR1 as SGHAT and CDR2 as FQNNGV. DNA for the CDR3: TGTGCCAGCAGAAATACCGGGACCTACGAGCAGTACTTC. Residues: CASRNTGTYEQYF.

The chain has TRBV19 and TRBJ2-1; D remains unclear. V was shortened by 5 bases and J by 10 bases, with 12 bases between the two germline ends. Germline loops: CDR1 LNHDA, CDR2 SQIVND (reference sequence). The CDR3 length is 12 residues. CDR3 protein: CASSVNYYEQFF. As DNA, the CDR3 is TGTGCCAGTAGTGTCAACTACTACGAGCAGTTCTTC.

The chain links TRBV18 to TRBJ1-2, with D perhaps matching TRBD1 (6 bases). CDR1 KGHSH and CDR2 LQKENI come from the germline V gene. CDR3 length: 15 residues. V dropped 1 base and J dropped 8 bases, with 17 bases sitting between them. Here the CDR3 DNA reads TGTGCCAGCTCACCACTCGGGGGGCCGGGAGGAGGCTACACCTTC. This encodes CASSPLGGPGGGYTF. Variable domain in full (rest from reference TRBV18 and TRBJ1-2): NAGVMQNPRHLVRRRGQEARLRCSPMKGHSHVYWYRQLPEEGLKFMVYLQKENIIDESGMPKERFSAEFPKEGPSILRIQQVVRGDSAAYFCASSPLGGPGGGYTFGSGTRLTVV.

V gene TRBV6-5 combines with J gene TRBJ2-7, with 9 bases aligning to TRBD2. V trimming: 5 bases; J trimming: 6 bases; junction bases outside the gene matches: 8. The germline gives CDR1 MNHEY, CDR2 SVGAGI. The CDR3 consists of 14 residues. CDR3 coding DNA: TGTGCCAGCAGTCCCGGGACTAGCCCCCGCGAGCAGTACTTC. Its translation is CASSPGTSPREQYF.

A few counts support this clone. The CDR3 DNA reads TGTGCCAGCAGCAAAGGCGGGACAGGGGTTCGAACGCAGTACTTC. This translates into CASSKGGTGVRTQYF. This chain uses TRBV21-1 with TRBJ2-7; the table calls TRBD1, which could not be checked here. TRBV21-1 is reported as a pseudogene. There are 15 residues in the CDR3.

This clone was observed a few times. This sequence joins TRBV6-1 and TRBJ1-3; D is possibly TRBD1 (5 bases). The CDR3 is made up of 13 amino acids. The germline V gene has CDR1 MNHNS and CDR2 SASEGT. The V and J ends lost 3 bases and 5 bases respectively, with 8 bases between them. The DNA of the CDR3 is TGTGCCAGCAGTGAGACAGCACGAAACACCATATATTTT. This encodes CASSETARNTIYF.

The chain carries TRBV7-2 and TRBJ1-6; no firm D call. Trimming stripped 3 bases from V and 8 bases from J, with 11 bases between. CDR1 SGHTA and CDR2 FQGNSA come from the germline V gene. This CDR3 has 14 amino acids. This chain's CDR3 is CASSFGPGDSPLHF. As DNA, the CDR3 is TGTGCCAGCAGCTTCGGCCCCGGGGATTCACCCCTCCACTTT. Drawing the rest from reference TRBV7-2 and TRBJ1-6, the complete variable domain is GAGVSQSPSNKVTEKGKDVELRCDPISGHTALYWYRQSLGQGLEFLIYFQGNSAPDKSGLPSDRFSAERTGGSVSTLTIQRTQQEDSAVYLCASSFGPGDSPLHFGNGTRLTVT.

The chain joins TRBV21-1 to TRBJ1-5. TRBV21-1 is reported as a pseudogene. CDR3 length equals 16 residues. Here the CDR3 reads CASSIQAGQLNQPQHF. CDR3 DNA sequence: TGTGCCAGCAGCATCCAGGCGGGGCAGTTAAATCAGCCCCAGCATTTT.

The rearrangement links TRBV5-8 to TRBJ1-5; weak D call: TRBD1 (6 bases). The germline CDR1 and CDR2 sequences are SGHTS and YDEGEE. The CDR3 is made up of 15 amino acids. V was shortened by 2 bases and J by 7 bases, with 16 bases between the two germline ends. CDR3 DNA sequence: TGTGCCAGCAGCTTCCAGGGGAATTTGAGGCAGCCCCAGCATTTT. Its protein is CASSFQGNLRQPQHF.

This clone was counted a few times. The CDR3 is CASSLATGRYNEQFF. In nucleotides, the CDR3 is TGTGCCAGCAGCTTAGCCACAGGCCGCTACAATGAGCAGTTCTTC. This rearrangement joins TRBV7-6 to TRBJ2-1; maybe TRBD1 (5 bases). Germline lookup yields CDR1 SGHVS and CDR2 FNYEAQ. The V end was cut by 0 bases, the J end by 3 bases, with 9 bases between. The CDR3 loop spans 15 amino acids.

The genes are TRBV9 and TRBJ2-2; D is perhaps TRBD2 (5 bases). Germline assignment: CDR1 SGDLS and CDR2 YYNGEE. Trimming removed 5 bases from V and 7 bases from J, with 9 bases in between. The CDR3 spans 12 residues. The CDR3 DNA reads TGTGCCAGCAGTGAGAGGGACGGGGAGCTGTTTTTT. Residues: CASSERDGELFF.

The chain employs TRBV5-6 and TRBJ1-3; D call uncertain. CDR3 length equals 15 residues. Germline values: CDR1 SGHDT, CDR2 YYEEEE. Trimming removed 3 bases at V and 2 bases at J, with 12 bases between. CDR3 in amino acids: CASSSLKGAGNTIYF. Written as DNA, the CDR3 is TGTGCCAGCAGCTCCCTAAAAGGAGCTGGAAACACCATATATTTT.

The chain uses TRBV3-1 (or the pseudogene TRBV3-2) and TRBJ2-7; 8 nucleotides agree with TRBD2. V gave up 0 bases and J gave up 3 bases; unmatched junction bases: 7. This CDR3 has 16 residues. Germline V CDR1 and CDR2: LGHDT, YNNKEL (reference sequence). CDR3 sequence: CASSQDRVAGYYEQYF. In DNA, the CDR3 is TGTGCCAGCAGCCAAGATCGCGTAGCGGGGTACTACGAGCAGTACTTC.

The chain joins TRBV2 to TRBJ2-3; 7 nucleotides align to TRBD1. Trimming removed 5 bases from V and 1 base from J; junction bases left unmatched: 6. Germline V gene lookup returns CDR1 SNHLY and CDR2 FYNNEI. The CDR3 contains 15 residues. CDR3 amino acids: CASSTRTGGTDTQYF. Here the CDR3 DNA reads TGTGCCAGCAGTACGCGAACAGGGGGCACAGATACGCAGTATTTT.

This sequence joins TRBV7-3 and TRBJ2-7; D perhaps matches TRBD2 (6 bases). Trimming took 6 bases from V and 0 from J, leaving 9 bases between them. Germline V gene data show CDR1 as SGHTA and CDR2 as FQGTGA. CDR3 length equals 13 residues. The CDR3: CASSRGLSYEQYF. In DNA, the CDR3 is TGTGCCAGCAGTCGGGGACTCTCCTACGAGCAGTACTTC.